This paragraph covers one TCR beta chain sequence. This CDR3 is 14 amino acids long. Germline values: CDR1 SQVTM, CDR2 ANQGSEA. Losses at the gene ends were 7 bases for V and 1 base for J; bases not matched to a gene: 6. The entry originates in a study of blood T cell repertoires in COVID-19. At the level of the study: Both acute and convalescent COVID-19 samples were obtained from the United States, Italy and Spain. The analysed material was cDNA or gDNA that came from T cells, B-cell-depleted T cells, or PBMCs.

As processed by the authors: Estimation of nucleated cell counts relied on the amplification of reference gene primers. Libraries were prepared by immunoSEQ multiplex PCR; TCRdb keeps only in-frame clonotypes and omits some of them. V and J calls and clone size are as listed in that table; D and trimming were resolved from the DNA. The sample includes more than 35,000 clones, 88% of them seen just once. The TCR was taken from a human donor in a cohort sampled during active COVID-19. Material: peripheral blood. V usage is TRBV29-1 and J usage is TRBJ2-1; 8 positions agree with TRBD2. The chain's CDR3 is CSGLTSGSYNEQFF. As DNA, the CDR3 is TGCAGCGGCCTCACTAGCGGTTCCTACAATGAGCAGTTCTTC.